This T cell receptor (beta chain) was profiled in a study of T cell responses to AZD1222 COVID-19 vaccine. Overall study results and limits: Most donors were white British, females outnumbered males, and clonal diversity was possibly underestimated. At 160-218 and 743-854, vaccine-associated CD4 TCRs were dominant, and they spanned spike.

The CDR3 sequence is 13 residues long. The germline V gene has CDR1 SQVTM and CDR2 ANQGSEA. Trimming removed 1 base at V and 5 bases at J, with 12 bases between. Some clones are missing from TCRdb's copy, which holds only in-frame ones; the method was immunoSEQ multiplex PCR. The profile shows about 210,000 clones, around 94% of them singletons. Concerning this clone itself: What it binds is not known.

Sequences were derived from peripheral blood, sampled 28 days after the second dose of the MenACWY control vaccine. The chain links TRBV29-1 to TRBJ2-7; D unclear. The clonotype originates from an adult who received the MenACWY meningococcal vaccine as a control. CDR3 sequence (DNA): TGCAGCGTTGAAGGGGCAACGGGCGACGAGCAGTACTTC. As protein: CSVEGATGDEQYF.